The 8 T cell receptor beta chains listed next were all sequenced from one sample in a study of monozygotic twins with inflammatory bowel disease. TCRdb reworked the 5' RACE reads into one entry per CDR3 protein, no DNA. There are about 150,000 distinct CDR3 sequences in the sample, with 1% to 1.5% held by the top ten. Sequenced input: blood. The receptors come from a human donor with ulcerative colitis or Crohn's disease, or a healthy co-twin of an affected twin (not recorded which).

The chain has TRBV7-2 and TRBJ2-1; TCRdb picks TRBD2, but there is no DNA to check that call. Germline V gene sequence: CDR1 SGHTA, CDR2 FQGNSA. The CDR3 has 21 amino acids. The CDR3: CASSLAGTSGRRGISYNEQFF.

The chain combines TRBV7-9 with TRBJ2-5; TCRdb picks TRBD2, but there is no DNA to check that call. This CDR3 contains 14 residues. The germline CDR1 and CDR2 sequences are SEHNR and FQNEAQ (reference sequence). CDR3 sequence: CASSVTSGRETQYF.

V gene TRBV12-3 or TRBV12-4 combines with J gene TRBJ2-1. This CDR3 has 13 residues. The CDR3: CASSTFRSDEQFF.

This sequence joins TRBV20-1 and TRBJ2-5; TCRdb's D call of TRBD1 is untestable without DNA. Germline CDR1 is DFQATT and CDR2 is SNEGSKA (reference sequence). The CDR3 length is 12 residues. CDR3 in amino acids: CSALRGRETQYF.

This chain connects TRBV27 to TRBJ1-1. The CDR3 contains 13 residues. Germline V gene lookup returns CDR1 MNHEY and CDR2 SMNVEV (reference sequence). CDR3 amino acids: CASKPIGWCEAFF.

V gene TRBV7-2 combines with J gene TRBJ1-5; no DNA is available, so the TRBD1 call from TCRdb remains unchecked. This CDR3 has 12 amino acids. CDR1 and CDR2 (germline): SGHTA, FQGNSA. The CDR3 protein is CASSWTGQPQHF.

This chain's CDR3 is CASSFDLNTEAFF. The chain joins TRBV12-3 or TRBV12-4 to TRBJ1-1. This CDR3 spans 13 amino acids.

The chain uses TRBV7-3 and TRBJ2-3; TCRdb returns TRBD1, unconfirmable since there is no DNA. Germline assignment: CDR1 SGHTA and CDR2 FQGTGA. This CDR3 contains 15 residues. The CDR3 spells CASSFEAGALDTQYF.